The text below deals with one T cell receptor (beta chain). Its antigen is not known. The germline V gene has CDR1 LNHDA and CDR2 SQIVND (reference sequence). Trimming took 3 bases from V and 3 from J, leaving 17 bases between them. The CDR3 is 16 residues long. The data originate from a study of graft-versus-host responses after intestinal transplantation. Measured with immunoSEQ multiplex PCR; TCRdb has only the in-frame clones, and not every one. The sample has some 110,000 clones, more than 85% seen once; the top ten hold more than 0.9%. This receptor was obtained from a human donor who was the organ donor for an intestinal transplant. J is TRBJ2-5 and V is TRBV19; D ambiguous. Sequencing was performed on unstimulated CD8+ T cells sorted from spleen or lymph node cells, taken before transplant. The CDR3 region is CASSIGSGWVEETQYF. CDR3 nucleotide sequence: TGTGCCAGTAGTATCGGTAGTGGATGGGTAGAAGAGACCCAGTACTTC.